What follows are 12 T cell receptor beta chains derived from one specimen sequenced in a study of beta chain features in type 1 diabetes. Expressed TCRB transcripts were sequenced because the entire RNA isolate underwent reverse transcription. Produced via immunoSEQ multiplex PCR; TCRdb's table is partial and in-frame only. The profile shows about 150,000 clones, around 10% of them singletons. The sample was central memory CD4+ T cells from blood. These receptors were taken from a man aged 18 to 30 in good health.

The rearrangement joins TRBV9 to TRBJ2-2; no firm D call. Germline V gene sequence: CDR1 SGDLS, CDR2 YYNGEE. With 1 base removed from V and 3 bases from J, the gap between germline ends came to 13 bases. The CDR3 is made up of 16 amino acids. CDR3 region: CASSVKGRADTGELFF. The CDR3 DNA sequence: TGTGCCAGCAGCGTAAAGGGAAGGGCGGACACCGGGGAGCTGTTTTTT.

The chain uses TRBV19 and TRBJ2-5; no clear D. Per the germline V gene, CDR1 is LNHDA and CDR2 is SQIVND (reference sequence). V lost 6 bases and J 3 bases, leaving 8 bases between the germline ends. This CDR3 has 12 amino acids. CDR3 bases: TGTGCCAGTAGCCGAAACGAAGAGACCCAGTACTTC. It translates to CASSRNEETQYF.

As concerns this clone: This CDR3 is also generated by other DNA sequences in the sample. This rearrangement joins TRBV29-1 to TRBJ2-6, with unresolved D. V was trimmed by 3 bases and J by 1 base, leaving 7 bases between them. CDR1 SQVTM and CDR2 ANQGSEA come from the germline V gene. This CDR3 contains 14 residues. The CDR3: CSVDQESGANVLTF. CDR3 bases: TGCAGCGTTGATCAGGAATCTGGGGCCAACGTCCTGACTTTC.

This sequence joins TRBV29-1 and TRBJ2-7; D is unresolved. V shed 6 bases and J shed 2 bases, with 8 bases lying between them. The CDR3 is made up of 11 amino acids. Per the germline V gene, CDR1 is SQVTM and CDR2 is ANQGSEA. The CDR3: CSVSVTYEQYF. The DNA for the CDR3 is TGCAGCGTGTCTGTAACCTACGAGCAGTACTTC.

This clone was seen at least ten times. V and J are TRBV5-1 and TRBJ2-7, with 7 nucleotides matching TRBD1. Trimming at V came to 1 base and at J to 3 bases, leaving 1 base not matched to a gene. Germline V CDR1 and CDR2: SGHRS, YFSETQ. CDR3 length: 13 amino acids. The CDR3 here is CASSLRDSYEQYF. CDR3 sequence (DNA): TGCGCCAGCAGCTTGCGGGACAGCTACGAGCAGTACTTC.

This clone showed up just a few times. This chain joins TRBV19 and TRBJ1-5; TRBD1 matches at 9 bases. Germline loops: CDR1 LNHDA, CDR2 SQIVND (reference sequence). V gave up 3 bases and J gave up 4 bases; unmatched junction bases: 7. The CDR3 has 16 residues. The CDR3 loop reads CASSIPTGGYNQPQHF. The CDR3 DNA follows: TGTGCCAGTAGTATCCCGACAGGGGGTTATAATCAGCCCCAGCATTTT.

The chain uses TRBV11-2 and TRBJ2-3; D gene unclear. V was pared by 5 bases and J by 6 bases, with 9 bases between. CDR1 and CDR2 (germline): SGHAT, FQNNGV. This CDR3 comprises 12 residues. CDR3 sequence: CASSIRLDTQYF. The DNA for the CDR3 is TGTGCCAGCAGCATACGACTCGATACGCAGTATTTT.

The chain combines TRBV5-4 with TRBJ1-2; 9 nucleotides match TRBD1. The CDR3 consists of 15 residues. CDR1 and CDR2 (germline): SGHNT, YYREEE (reference sequence). V shed 2 bases, J shed 4 bases, and the junction held 6 bases outside the gene matches. This chain's CDR3 is CASSFPGQGTYGYTF. The DNA of the CDR3 is TGTGCCAGCAGCTTCCCGGGACAGGGTACCTATGGCTACACCTTC.

The rearrangement joins TRBV6-5 to TRBJ2-2; tentative D call: TRBD1 (6 bases). Trimming took 0 bases from V and 0 from J, leaving 8 bases between them. The CDR3 sequence is 16 residues long. Germline V gene lookup returns CDR1 MNHEY and CDR2 SVGAGI. DNA of the CDR3: TGTGCCAGCAGTTACTCCGGACAGACGAACACCGGGGAGCTGTTTTTT. It is translated as CASSYSGQTNTGELFF.

This clone has a handful of counts. The rearrangement links TRBV7-2 to TRBJ1-2; 7 nucleotides agree with TRBD1. Trimming at V came to 6 bases and at J to 3 bases, leaving 7 bases not matched to a gene. In germline, CDR1 is SGHTA, CDR2 FQGNSA. The CDR3 spans 14 residues. The CDR3 region has the DNA TGTGCCAGCAGGGCACACACAGGGGACTATGGCTACACCTTC. Translation gives CASRAHTGDYGYTF.

This chain links TRBV28 with TRBJ1-3; 7 bases match TRBD1. This CDR3 is 13 amino acids long. The ends lost 8 bases at V and 5 bases at J; junction bases unmatched: 6. The V gene's germline CDR1 is MDHEN and CDR2 SYDVKM. Written as DNA, the CDR3 is TGTGCCAGCCTAGAGACAGGGAGAAACACCATATATTTT. It specifies CASLETGRNTIYF.

The V and J genes are TRBV6-1 and TRBJ2-5; D gene uncertain. In germline, CDR1 is MNHNS, CDR2 SASEGT. The V and J ends lost 7 bases and 2 bases respectively, with 11 bases between them. CDR3 length: 13 amino acids. The CDR3 sequence: CASMSSLQETQYF. CDR3 coding DNA: TGTGCCAGCATGTCCAGTCTACAAGAGACCCAGTACTTC.